These 23 T cell receptor beta chains were all obtained from the same sample, sequenced in a study of blood T cell repertoires in COVID-19. TCRdb's table, derived via immunoSEQ multiplex PCR, lists solely in-frame clones and lacks some. The repertoire holds some 310,000 clones, 75% to 90% seen once, with less than 3.5% in the top ten. Sequences were obtained from peripheral blood. The receptors here all came from a woman in her 30s with COVID-19, enrolled during active disease.

The rearrangement uses TRBV19 and TRBJ1-2, with TRBD1 matching over 8 bases. CDR3 length: 16 amino acids. V trimming: 3 bases; J trimming: 2 bases; junction bases outside the gene matches: 8. Germline lookup yields CDR1 LNHDA and CDR2 SQIVND (reference sequence). The CDR3 loop is CASSMKRTGLNYGYTF. The CDR3, as DNA: TGTGCCAGTAGTATGAAAAGGACAGGGTTAAACTATGGCTACACCTTC.

As to this clone: The sample has other DNA sequences that encode this CDR3 too. The chain carries TRBV2 and TRBJ1-1; no reliable D call. Germline loops: CDR1 SNHLY, CDR2 FYNNEI. The V end lost 4 bases, the J end lost 2 bases, and 8 bases lay between the germline ends. The CDR3 extends over 13 amino acids. The chain's CDR3 is CASSVAVNTEAFF. CDR3 in DNA: TGTGCCAGCAGTGTGGCAGTTAACACTGAAGCTTTCTTT. The entire variable domain, with the rest obtained from reference TRBV2 and TRBJ1-1, is as follows: EPEVTQTPSHQVTQMGQEVILRCVPISNHLYFYWYRQILGQKVEFLVSFYNNEISEKSEIFDDQFSVERPDGSNFTLKIRSTKLEDSAMYFCASSVAVNTEAFFGQGTRLTVV.

The V and J genes are TRBV2 and TRBJ2-2; D remains unclear. The CDR3 length is 15 residues. Looked up from germline, CDR1 is SNHLY and CDR2 is FYNNEI. With 4 bases removed from V and 3 bases from J, the gap between germline ends came to 12 bases. CDR3 amino acids: CASSAVAGYTGELFF. The CDR3 coding sequence is TGTGCCAGCAGTGCGGTAGCCGGATACACCGGGGAGCTGTTTTTT.

The V gene is TRBV6-6, the J gene TRBJ2-2; unclear D gene. Per germline, CDR1 MNHNY and CDR2 SVGAGI (reference sequence). Trimming removed 8 bases at V and 0 bases at J, with 10 bases between. The CDR3 sequence is 14 residues long. The CDR3 here is CASRAGSNTGELFF. CDR3 nucleotides: TGTGCCAGCCGCGCAGGCTCGAACACCGGGGAGCTGTTTTTT.

The rearrangement joins TRBV5-1 to TRBJ1-2; 12 positions agree with TRBD1. This CDR3 is built from 15 residues. In germline, CDR1 is SGHRS, CDR2 YFSETQ. The trim removed 0 bases at V and 8 bases at J, leaving 5 bases unmatched. The CDR3 loop reads CASSLDPGTGGGYTF. The CDR3 bases are TGCGCCAGCAGCTTGGACCCCGGGACAGGGGGCGGCTACACCTTC. Combining the CDR3 with reference TRBV5-1 and TRBJ1-2 gives the whole variable domain KAGVTQTPRYLIKTRGQQVTLSCSPISGHRSVSWYQQTPGQGLQFLFEYFSETQRNKGNFPGRFSGRQFSNSRSEMNVSTLELGDSALYLCASSLDPGTGGGYTFGSGTRLTVV.

This chain uses TRBV18 with TRBJ1-2; no reliable D call. This CDR3 region has 15 residues. Trimming left V 2 bases short and J 4 bases short, with 14 bases between. Germline CDR1 KGHSH, CDR2 LQKENI. CDR3 loop: CASSPNNGGSYGYTF. For the CDR3, the DNA is TGTGCCAGCTCACCAAATAACGGAGGTTCCTATGGCTACACCTTC.

The gene calls are TRBV18 and TRBJ1-2; 12 bases are a match to TRBD1. The junction had 2 bases not matched to a gene; V was cut back by 4 bases and J by 5 bases. CDR3 length: 14 residues. Germline V gene lookup returns CDR1 KGHSH and CDR2 LQKENI. The CDR3 loop is CASSQGQGAYGYTF. The CDR3 coding sequence is TGTGCCAGCTCACAGGGACAGGGGGCATATGGCTACACCTTC.

The chain has TRBV25-1 and TRBJ1-1; D not certain. V lost 5 bases and J lost 1, with 8 bases in between. Germline V CDR1 and CDR2: MGHDK, SYGVNS. The CDR3 sequence is 13 residues long. The CDR3 here is CASSTPGNTEAFF. CDR3 bases: TGTGCCAGCAGTACGCCCGGGAACACTGAAGCTTTCTTT.

The V call is TRBV18, the J call TRBJ1-1; D is undetermined. CDR3 size: 18 residues. The V end lost 4 bases, the J end lost 0 bases, and 21 bases lay between the germline ends. Germline V CDR1 and CDR2: KGHSH, LQKENI. CDR3 protein: CASSLFLGAGGMNTEAFF. The CDR3 coding sequence is TGTGCCAGCTCACTTTTCCTCGGCGCAGGAGGGATGAACACTGAAGCTTTCTTT.

The rearrangement joins TRBV11-2 to TRBJ1-6; D is unresolved. The germline CDR1 and CDR2 sequences are SGHAT and FQNNGV. Between the trimmed V and J ends, which lost 1 base and 5 bases, there was a span of 6 bases. The CDR3 runs 14 residues. The CDR3 bases are TGTGCCAGCAGCTTAGGACTGGATAATTCACCCCTCCACTTT. Protein: CASSLGLDNSPLHF.

This chain links TRBV28 with TRBJ2-7; TRBD2 might be the D (7 bases). The V end lost 7 bases, the J end lost 4 bases, and 20 bases lay between the germline ends. Germline CDR1 and CDR2: MDHEN and SYDVKM. This CDR3 comprises 15 residues. Written as DNA, the CDR3 is TGTGCCAGCACCTCGTGGAAGGGGAGGGGGTACGAGCAGTACTTC. It is translated as CASTSWKGRGYEQYF.

The chain employs TRBV30 and TRBJ1-5, with TRBD1 as a possible D gene (6 bases). CDR3 length: 14 amino acids. The germline V gene encodes CDR1 GTSNPN and CDR2 SVGIG (reference sequence). Deletions cut 7 bases from V and 9 bases from J, with 22 bases between. DNA of the CDR3: TGTGCCTCCGAGGGTCCAGGGGCCGATGGGCCCCAGCATTTT. The encoded protein is CASEGPGADGPQHF. The whole variable domain, remainder taken from reference TRBV30 and TRBJ1-5, is SQTIHQWPATLVQPVGSPLSLECTVEGTSNPNLYWYRQAAGRGLQLLFYSVGIGQISSEVPQNLSASRPQDRQFILSSKKLLLSDSGFYLCASEGPGADGPQHFGDGTRLSIL.

To note about this clone: Its ends do not fully match the called genes, so a read error is possible. CDR3 amino acids: CASSMGVGWGVF. The CDR3 nucleotides are TGTGCCAGTAGTATGGGAGTCGGATGGGGGGTCTTC. The gene calls are TRBV19 and TRBJ1-2, with D possibly TRBD1 on 5 matching bases. Germline assignment: CDR1 LNHDA and CDR2 SQIVND (reference sequence). The CDR3 has 12 amino acids.

The chain uses TRBV6-5 and TRBJ2-5; 7 bases agree with TRBD1. Germline values: CDR1 MNHEY, CDR2 SVGAGI. This CDR3 is 14 amino acids long. V lost 2 bases, J lost 4 bases, and 4 bases stayed unmatched. CDR3 amino acids: CASSYGQARETQYF. The CDR3 nucleotides are TGTGCCAGCAGTTACGGACAGGCCCGAGAGACCCAGTACTTC.

This chain uses TRBV30 with TRBJ2-1; TRBD2 agrees at 15 bases. CDR3 length equals 16 residues. CDR1 GTSNPN and CDR2 SVGIG come from the germline V gene (reference sequence). Trimming removed 2 bases from V and 8 bases from J; junction bases left unmatched: 7. CDR3 region: CAWSSGTSGRLYEQFF. CDR3 nucleotides: TGTGCCTGGAGTTCAGGGACTAGCGGGAGGTTGTATGAGCAGTTCTTC.

The rearrangement links TRBV6-2 or TRBV6-3 to TRBJ1-6; D not resolved. Germline CDR1 is MNHEY and CDR2 is SVGEGT. V shed 5 bases and J shed 0 bases, with 8 bases lying between them. This CDR3 is 15 amino acids long. The CDR3 nucleotides are TGTGCCAGCAGTGGAGGCAGCTCCTATAATTCACCCCTCCACTTT. It yields the protein CASSGGSSYNSPLHF.

The chain uses TRBV10-3 and TRBJ2-5, with D tentatively TRBD2 (6 bases). Germline lookup yields CDR1 ENHRY and CDR2 SYGVKD. The germline V and J ends were trimmed by 1 base and 1 base, with 10 bases remaining between them. The CDR3 covers 15 residues. Here the CDR3 DNA reads TGTGCCATCAGTGAGTTGGAGCGGGTCCAAGAGACCCAGTACTTC. It is translated as CAISELERVQETQYF.

This chain links TRBV5-1 with TRBJ2-1; 10 bases are a match to TRBD2. After removal of 0 bases from V and 7 bases from J, the junction contained 7 bases not matched to a gene. The germline V gene encodes CDR1 SGHRS and CDR2 YFSETQ. There are 16 residues in the CDR3. CDR3: CASSLDPSGSGNEQFF. Here the CDR3 DNA reads TGCGCCAGCAGCTTGGACCCTAGCGGGAGTGGGAATGAGCAGTTCTTC.

J is TRBJ1-6 and V is TRBV6-5, with D unclear. The CDR3 runs 14 residues. Trimming shortened V by 7 bases and J by 3 bases, and 10 bases separated the two germline ends. Looked up from germline, CDR1 is MNHEY and CDR2 is SVGAGI. The CDR3 protein is CASTQVDYNSPLHF. The CDR3, as DNA: TGTGCCAGCACCCAGGTTGACTATAATTCACCCCTCCACTTT.

V is TRBV29-1 and J is TRBJ2-5; TRBD2 agrees at 7 bases. Germline CDR1 SQVTM, CDR2 ANQGSEA. CDR3 length equals 12 residues. Trimming took 7 bases from V and 4 from J; bases not matched to a gene: 6. As DNA, the CDR3 is TGCAGCGAGGTAGCGGGTGGAGAGACCCAGTACTTC. Translated: CSEVAGGETQYF.

Relative to its sample, this clone is medium-sized. The chain joins TRBV6-2 or TRBV6-3 to TRBJ2-1; no clear D gene. CDR1 and CDR2 from the germline V gene are MNHEY and SVGEGT. The CDR3 is 17 residues long. V gave up 0 bases and J gave up 0 bases, with 12 bases separating them. The CDR3 nucleotides are TGTGCCAGCAGTTACTCGATCGAACCGAGCTCCTACAATGAGCAGTTCTTC. This encodes CASSYSIEPSSYNEQFF.

V gene TRBV7-9 combines with J gene TRBJ1-1, with a possible D match to TRBD1 (6 bases). In germline, CDR1 is SEHNR, CDR2 FQNEAQ (reference sequence). The CDR3 is 13 residues long. V lost 4 bases and J lost 6, with 12 bases in between. The CDR3, as DNA: TGTGCCAGCAGCTCAGGGGTCATCTCTGAAGCTTTCTTT. This encodes CASSSGVISEAFF.

This sequence joins TRBV27 and TRBJ1-5; the match to TRBD1 covers 9 bases. The CDR3 extends over 17 amino acids. The V and J ends lost 2 bases and 6 bases, in that order; junction bases with no gene match: 11. Germline V gene data show CDR1 as MNHEY and CDR2 as SMNVEV (reference sequence). CDR3 DNA sequence: TGTGCCAGCAGTTTAACCCCCGGGACAGGGTTGGGTCAGCCCCAGCATTTT. It yields the protein CASSLTPGTGLGQPQHF.